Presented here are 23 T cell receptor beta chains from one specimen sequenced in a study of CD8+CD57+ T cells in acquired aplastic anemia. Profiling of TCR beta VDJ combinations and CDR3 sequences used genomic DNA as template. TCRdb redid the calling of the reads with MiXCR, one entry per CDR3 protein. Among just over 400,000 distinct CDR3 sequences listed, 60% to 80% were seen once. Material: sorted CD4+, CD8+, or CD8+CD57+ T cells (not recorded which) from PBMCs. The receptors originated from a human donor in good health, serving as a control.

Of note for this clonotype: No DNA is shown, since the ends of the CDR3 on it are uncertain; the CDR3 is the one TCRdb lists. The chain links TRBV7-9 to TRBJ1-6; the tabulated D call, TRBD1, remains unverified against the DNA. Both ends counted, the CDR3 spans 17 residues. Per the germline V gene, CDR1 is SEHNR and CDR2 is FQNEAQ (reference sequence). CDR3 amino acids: CASTGRRPSTSGQPLHF.

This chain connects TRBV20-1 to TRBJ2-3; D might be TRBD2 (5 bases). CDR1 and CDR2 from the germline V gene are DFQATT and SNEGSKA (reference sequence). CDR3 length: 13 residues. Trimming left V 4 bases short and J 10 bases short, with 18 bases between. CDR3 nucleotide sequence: TGCAGTGCTACCTGGGTACGGGGAGTCCCGCAGTATTTT. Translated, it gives CSATWVRGVPQYF.

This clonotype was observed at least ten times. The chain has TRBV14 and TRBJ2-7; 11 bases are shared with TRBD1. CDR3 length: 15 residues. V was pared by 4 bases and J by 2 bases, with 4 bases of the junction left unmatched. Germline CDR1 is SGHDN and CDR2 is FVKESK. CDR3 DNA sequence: TGTGCCAGCAGCCCCGGGGGACAGGGGGCCTACGAGCAGTACTTC. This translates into CASSPGGQGAYEQYF. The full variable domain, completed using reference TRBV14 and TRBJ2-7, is EAGVTQFPSHSVIEKGQTVTLRCDPISGHDNLYWYRRVMGKEIKFLLHFVKESKQDESGMPNNRFLAERTGGTYSTLKVQPAELEDSGVYFCASSPGGQGAYEQYFGPGTRLTVT.

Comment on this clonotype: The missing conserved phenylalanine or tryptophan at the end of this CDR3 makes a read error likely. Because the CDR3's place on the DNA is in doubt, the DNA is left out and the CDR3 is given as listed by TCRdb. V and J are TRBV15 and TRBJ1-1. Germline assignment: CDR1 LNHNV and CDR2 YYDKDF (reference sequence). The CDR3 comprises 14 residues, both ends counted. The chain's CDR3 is CATSRDIWNTEAVV.

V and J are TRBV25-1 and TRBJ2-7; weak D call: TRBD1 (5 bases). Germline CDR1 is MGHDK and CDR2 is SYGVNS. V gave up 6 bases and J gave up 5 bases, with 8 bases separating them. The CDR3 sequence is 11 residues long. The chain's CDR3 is CASSQTDEQYF. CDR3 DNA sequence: TGTGCCAGCAGCCAGACAGACGAGCAGTACTTC.

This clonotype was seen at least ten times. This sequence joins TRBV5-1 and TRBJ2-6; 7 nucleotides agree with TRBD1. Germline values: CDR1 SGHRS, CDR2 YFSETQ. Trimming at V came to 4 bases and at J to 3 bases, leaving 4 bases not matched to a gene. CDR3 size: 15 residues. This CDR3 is CASSITGDGANVLTF. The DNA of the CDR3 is TGCGCCAGCAGCATTACAGGGGATGGGGCCAACGTCCTGACTTTC. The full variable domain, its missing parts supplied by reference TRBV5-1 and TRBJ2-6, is KAGVTQTPRYLIKTRGQQVTLSCSPISGHRSVSWYQQTPGQGLQFLFEYFSETQRNKGNFPGRFSGRQFSNSRSEMNVSTLELGDSALYLCASSITGDGANVLTFGAGSRLTVL.

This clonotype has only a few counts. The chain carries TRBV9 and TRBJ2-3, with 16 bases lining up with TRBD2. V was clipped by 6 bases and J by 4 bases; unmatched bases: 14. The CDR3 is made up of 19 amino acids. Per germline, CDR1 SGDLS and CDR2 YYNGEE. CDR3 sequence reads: CASNPQGGLAGGASDTQYF. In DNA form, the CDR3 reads TGTGCCAGCAATCCTCAAGGGGGACTAGCGGGGGGGGCGTCAGATACGCAGTATTTT. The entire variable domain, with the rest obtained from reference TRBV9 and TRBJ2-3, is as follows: DSGVTQTPKHLITATGQRVTLRCSPRSGDLSVYWYQQSLDQGLQFLIQYYNGEERAKGNILERFSAQQFPDLHSELNLSSLELGDSALYFCASNPQGGLAGGASDTQYFGPGTRLTVL.

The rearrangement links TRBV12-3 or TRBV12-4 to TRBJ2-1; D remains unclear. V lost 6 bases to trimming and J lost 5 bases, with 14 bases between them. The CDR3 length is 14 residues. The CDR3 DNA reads TGTGCCAGCAGATTCCCATCCAAAGACAATGAGCAGTTCTTC. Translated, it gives CASRFPSKDNEQFF.

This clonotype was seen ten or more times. The DNA for the CDR3 is TGCGCCAGCAGCTTGACCCAGGACACTGAAGCTTTCTTT. Translation gives CASSLTQDTEAFF. The rearrangement uses TRBV5-1 and TRBJ1-1, with D unclear. This CDR3 has 13 amino acids. Looked up from germline, CDR1 is SGHRS and CDR2 is YFSETQ. The germline V and J ends were trimmed by 1 base and 3 bases, with 7 bases remaining between them.

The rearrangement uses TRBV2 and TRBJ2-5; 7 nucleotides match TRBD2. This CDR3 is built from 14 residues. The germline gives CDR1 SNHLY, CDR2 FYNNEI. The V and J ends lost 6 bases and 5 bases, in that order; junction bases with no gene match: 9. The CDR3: CASRWASGVETQYF. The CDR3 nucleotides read TGTGCCAGCAGATGGGCGAGCGGGGTTGAGACCCAGTACTTC.

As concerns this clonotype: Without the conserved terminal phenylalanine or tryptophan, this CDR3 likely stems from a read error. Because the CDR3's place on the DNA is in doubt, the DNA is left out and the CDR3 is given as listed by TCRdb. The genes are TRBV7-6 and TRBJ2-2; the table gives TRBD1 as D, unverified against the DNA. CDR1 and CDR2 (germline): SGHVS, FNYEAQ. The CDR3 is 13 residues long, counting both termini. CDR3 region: CASSLMGGGERFV.

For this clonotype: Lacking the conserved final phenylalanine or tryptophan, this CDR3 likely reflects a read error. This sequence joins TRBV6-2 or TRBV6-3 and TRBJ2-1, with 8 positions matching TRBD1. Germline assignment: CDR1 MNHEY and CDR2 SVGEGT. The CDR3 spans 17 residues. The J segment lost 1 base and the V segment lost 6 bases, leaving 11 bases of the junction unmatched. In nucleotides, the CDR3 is TGTGCCAGCAGCCCCCGTCACAGGGGGAATTCCTACAATGAGCAGTTCATC. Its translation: CASSPRHRGNSYNEQFI.

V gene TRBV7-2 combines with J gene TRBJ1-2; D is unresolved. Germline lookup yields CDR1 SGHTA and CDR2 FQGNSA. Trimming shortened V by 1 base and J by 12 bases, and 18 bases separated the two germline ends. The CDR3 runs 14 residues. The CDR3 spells CASSLGRTDAGNTF. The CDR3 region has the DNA TGTGCCAGCAGCTTAGGGCGGACTGACGCTGGAAACACCTTC.

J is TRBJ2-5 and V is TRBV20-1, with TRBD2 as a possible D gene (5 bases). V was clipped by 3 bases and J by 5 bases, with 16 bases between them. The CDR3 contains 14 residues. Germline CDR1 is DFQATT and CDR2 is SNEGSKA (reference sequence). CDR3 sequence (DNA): TGCAGTGCTAGCCTAGCTAACTTCGCGGAGACCCAGTACTTC. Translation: CSASLANFAETQYF.

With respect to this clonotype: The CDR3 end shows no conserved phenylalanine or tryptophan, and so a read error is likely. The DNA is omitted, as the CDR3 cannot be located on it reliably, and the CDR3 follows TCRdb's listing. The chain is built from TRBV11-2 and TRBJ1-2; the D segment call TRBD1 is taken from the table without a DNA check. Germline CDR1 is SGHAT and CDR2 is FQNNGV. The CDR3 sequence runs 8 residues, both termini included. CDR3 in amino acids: CASSTGAG.

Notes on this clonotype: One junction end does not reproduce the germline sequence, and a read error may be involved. The CDR3 protein is CASSLRVSDEEYF. Written as DNA, the CDR3 is TGTGCCAGCAGTTTGCGGGTTTCCGACGAAGAGTACTTT. The chain combines TRBV7-8 with TRBJ2-7; a possible D gene is TRBD2 (5 bases). The CDR3 extends over 13 amino acids. Germline lookup yields CDR1 SGHVS and CDR2 FQNEAQ.

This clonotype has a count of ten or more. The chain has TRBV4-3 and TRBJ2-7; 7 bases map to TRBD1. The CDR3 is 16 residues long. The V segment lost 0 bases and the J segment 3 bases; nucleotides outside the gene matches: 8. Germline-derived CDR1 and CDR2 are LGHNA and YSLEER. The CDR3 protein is CASSQELNRGYYEQYF. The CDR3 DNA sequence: TGCGCCAGCAGCCAAGAATTAAACAGGGGATACTACGAGCAGTACTTC.

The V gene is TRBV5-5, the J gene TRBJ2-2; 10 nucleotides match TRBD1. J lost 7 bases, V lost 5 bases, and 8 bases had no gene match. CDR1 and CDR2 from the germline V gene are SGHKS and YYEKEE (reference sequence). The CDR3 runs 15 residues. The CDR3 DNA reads TGTGCCAGCAGTCATCCGGGACAGGGGAACGGGGAGCTGTTTTTT. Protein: CASSHPGQGNGELFF. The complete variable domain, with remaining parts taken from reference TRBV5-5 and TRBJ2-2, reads DAGVTQSPTHLIKTRGQQVTLRCSPISGHKSVSWYQQVLGQGPQFIFQYYEKEERGRGNFPDRFSARQFPNYSSELNVNALLLGDSALYLCASSHPGQGNGELFFGEGSRLTVL.

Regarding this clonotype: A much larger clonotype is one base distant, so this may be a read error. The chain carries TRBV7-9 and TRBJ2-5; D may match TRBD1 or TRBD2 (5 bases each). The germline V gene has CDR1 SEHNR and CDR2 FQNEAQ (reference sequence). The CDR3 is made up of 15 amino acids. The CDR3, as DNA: TGTGCCGGCAGCCCTCTTTCGGGGACCCAAGAGACCCAGTACTTC. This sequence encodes CAGSPLSGTQETQYF.

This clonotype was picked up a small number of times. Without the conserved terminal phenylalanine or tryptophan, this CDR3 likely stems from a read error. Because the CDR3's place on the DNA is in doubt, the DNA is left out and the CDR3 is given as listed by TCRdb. The CDR3 region is CASTTGQG. The V gene is TRBV2, the J gene TRBJ1-6; TRBD1 reflects the table's D call only, with no check against the DNA. Germline CDR1 SNHLY, CDR2 FYNNEI. The CDR3 region is 8 residues in length, termini included.

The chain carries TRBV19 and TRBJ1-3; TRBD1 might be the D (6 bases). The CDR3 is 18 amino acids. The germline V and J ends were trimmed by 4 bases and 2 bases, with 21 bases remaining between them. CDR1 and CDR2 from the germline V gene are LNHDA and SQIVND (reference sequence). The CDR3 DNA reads TGTGCCAGTAGTAGACCCCCAGGGGATACGGGGGCTGGAAACACCATATATTTT. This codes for CASSRPPGDTGAGNTIYF.

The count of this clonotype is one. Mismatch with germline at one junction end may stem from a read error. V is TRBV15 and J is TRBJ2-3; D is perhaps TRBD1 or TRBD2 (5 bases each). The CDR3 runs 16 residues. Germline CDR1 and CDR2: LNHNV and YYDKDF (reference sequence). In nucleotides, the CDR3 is TGTGCCAGCAGCTTAGGCTACAGGAGGCGGACAGATACGCAGTATTTT. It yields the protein CASSLGYRRRTDTQYF.

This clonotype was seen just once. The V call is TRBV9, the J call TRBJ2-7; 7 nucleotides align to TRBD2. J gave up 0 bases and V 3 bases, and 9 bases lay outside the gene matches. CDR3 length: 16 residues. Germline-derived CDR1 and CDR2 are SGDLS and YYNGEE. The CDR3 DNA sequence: TGTGCCAGCAGCGAGGGACGGGGGGATGACTCCTACGAGCAGTACTTC. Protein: CASSEGRGDDSYEQYF.